This T cell receptor (beta chain) comes out of a study of blood T cell repertoires in COVID-19. Study in general: COVID-19 samples collected from the United States, Italy and Spain covered acute and convalescent phases. Sample material is recorded as cDNA or gDNA derived from T cells, B-cell-depleted T cells, or PBMCs.

The CDR3 runs to 15 residues. With 0 bases removed from V and 3 bases from J, the gap between germline ends came to 9 bases. Germline V gene data show CDR1 as MNHEY and CDR2 as SVGAGI. Authors' analysis steps: Cell counts per sample came from amplifying reference gene primers. Assay used: immunoSEQ multiplex PCR; TCRdb lists only in-frame clones, some missing. V and J calls plus clone size are reproduced from that table; the DNA served to infer D and trimming. The sample includes approximately 250,000 clones, approximately 84% of them seen just once. This clone appeared a few times. The sequenced sample was peripheral blood. This clonotype was sampled from a human donor in a cohort sampled during active COVID-19. The rearrangement links TRBV6-5 to TRBJ1-5; D perhaps matches TRBD1 (6 bases). The CDR3 DNA reads as TGTGCCAGCAGTTACTCCCCAGGGGACAATCAGCCCCAGCATTTT. Translation gives CASSYSPGDNQPQHF.